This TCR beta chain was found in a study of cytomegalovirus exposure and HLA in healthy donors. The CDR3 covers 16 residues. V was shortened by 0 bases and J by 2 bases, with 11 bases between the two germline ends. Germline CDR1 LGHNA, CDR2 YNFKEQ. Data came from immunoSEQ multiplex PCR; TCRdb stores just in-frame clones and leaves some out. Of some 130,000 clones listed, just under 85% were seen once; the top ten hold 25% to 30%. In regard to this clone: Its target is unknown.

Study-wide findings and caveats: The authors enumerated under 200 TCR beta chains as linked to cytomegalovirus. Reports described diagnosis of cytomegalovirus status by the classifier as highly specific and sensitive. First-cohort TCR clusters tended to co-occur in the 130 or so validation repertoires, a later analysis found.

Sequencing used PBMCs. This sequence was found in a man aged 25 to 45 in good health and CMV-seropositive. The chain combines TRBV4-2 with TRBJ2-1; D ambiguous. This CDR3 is CASSQEIVIAYNEQFF. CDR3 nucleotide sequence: TGTGCCAGCAGCCAAGAAATAGTAATAGCCTACAATGAGCAGTTCTTC.